This is a list of T cell receptor beta chains from one sample in a study of blood T cell repertoires in COVID-19. The assay was immunoSEQ multiplex PCR, and TCRdb's table has in-frame clones only and misses some. The data contain under 250,000 clones, about four fifths of them seen just once; the ten biggest clones take up about 3.9%. Sequenced sample: PBMCs or T cells enriched from blood (not recorded which). The receptor set was obtained from a woman in her thirties or forties who had been exposed to COVID-19. CDR3s include the opening cysteine and the closing phenylalanine or tryptophan. D genes are given only for firm matches. For some rows the clone size is stated as once, few or many, or as a class when expanded; others skip it.

TGCGCCAGCAGCTTTGCGGGTGAAGCTTTCTTT	CASSFAGEAFF	NA	TRBJ1-1	TRBV5-1	NA
TGTGCCAGCAGCCCCGGACAGGGAGAGGCAGAGACCCAGTACTTC	CASSPGQGEAETQYF	NA	TRBJ2-5	TRBV11-3	TRBD1
TGTGCCTGGAGTTCCGGGGGGACTAGCGGGGGCCGGATGAGCTCCTACAATGAGCAGTTCTTC	CAWSSGGTSGGRMSSYNEQFF	NA	TRBJ2-1	TRBV30	TRBD2
TGCAGCGTTTCTGTAGCCCAAGAGACCCAGTACTTC	CSVSVAQETQYF	once	TRBJ2-5	TRBV29-1	NA
TGTGCCAGCAGCCCCGTGGACAGTGCTAACTATGGCTACACCTTC	CASSPVDSANYGYTF	NA	TRBJ1-2	TRBV2	NA
TGTGCCAGCAGCTTAGAGGGACACGAATACACTGAAGCTTTCTTT	CASSLEGHEYTEAFF	NA	TRBJ1-1	TRBV7-8	NA
TGTGCCAGCAGCCAAGATGGGGCGGGGGGGCTCGAGGAGCAGTTCTTC	CASSQDGAGGLEEQFF	NA	TRBJ2-1	TRBV4-2	TRBD2
TGTGCCAGCAGCACACCCGAGGAGGAGCAGTACTTC	CASSTPEEEQYF	NA	TRBJ2-7	TRBV9	NA
TGTGCCAGCATGAGGCGTCCAAATTATCCCCCCACAGATACGCAGTATTTT	CASMRRPNYPPTDTQYF	NA	TRBJ2-3	TRBV21-1	NA
TGCGCCAGCAGCCAAGACCCGGGCGGGGCTTATGGCTACACCTTC	CASSQDPGGAYGYTF	NA	TRBJ1-2	TRBV4-1	NA
TGTGCCTGGAGTACCACAGGGAACACTGAAGCTTTCTTT	CAWSTTGNTEAFF	NA	TRBJ1-1	TRBV30	NA
TGTGCCAGCAGGCAGACTCACAATGAGCAGTTCTTC	CASRQTHNEQFF	few	TRBJ2-1	TRBV6-5	NA
TGTGCCAGCAGCCAGGGTTCTAGCAATCAGCCCCAGCATTTT	CASSQGSSNQPQHF	NA	TRBJ1-5	TRBV7-2	NA
TGTGCCAGCAGCGTTGGACAGGGGGCCTACAATGAGCAGTTCTTC	CASSVGQGAYNEQFF	NA	TRBJ2-1	TRBV9	TRBD1
TGTGCCAGCAGCTTAAACTGGGCCGGGGCCTACAATGAGCAGTTCTTC	CASSLNWAGAYNEQFF	NA	TRBJ2-1	TRBV7-3	NA
TGTGCCAGCAGTAAGTCGGCTAATGAAAAACTGTTTTTT	CASSKSANEKLFF	NA	TRBJ1-4	TRBV2	NA
TGTGCCAGCAGTCGGTCCCTCGGGGGAAACTATGGCTACACCTTC	CASSRSLGGNYGYTF	NA	TRBJ1-2	TRBV6-2/TRBV6-3	NA
TGTGCCAGCAGCTTTTCGGGGGACACTGAAGCTTTCTTT	CASSFSGDTEAFF	NA	TRBJ1-1	TRBV11-2	NA
TGTGCAACCACTGCAGGCGCCTCCTACGAGCAGTACTTC	CATTAGASYEQYF	NA	TRBJ2-7	TRBV28	NA
TGTGCCAGCAGCCAAGATTGGACAGTCTCCTACGAGCAGTACTTC	CASSQDWTVSYEQYF	NA	TRBJ2-7	TRBV4-2	NA
TGTGCCAGCAGCTTCTCGGGAAGTTCTGGAAACACCATATATTTT	CASSFSGSSGNTIYF	NA	TRBJ1-3	TRBV11-2	NA
TGTGCCAGCAGCGAACAAGGACAGGGCGAAGAGACCCAGTACTTC	CASSEQGQGEETQYF	NA	TRBJ2-5	TRBV2	TRBD1